The 14 T cell receptor beta chains given below trace back to one sample, sequenced in a study of blood T cell repertoires in COVID-19. Profiled with immunoSEQ multiplex PCR; TCRdb holds only in-frame clones, not every one. The sample holds some 150,000 clones; roughly 90% are singletons and the top ten take approximately 9.9%. The sequenced material came from peripheral blood. The receptors come from a woman aged 60-75 years with COVID-19, enrolled during active disease.

The CDR3 sequence is CASSSPSLLLTYEQYF. For the CDR3, the DNA is TGTGCCAGCAGCTCCCCTTCTCTACTCCTCACCTACGAGCAGTACTTC. The rearrangement uses TRBV11-2 and TRBJ2-7, with D hard to call. CDR3 length: 16 residues. V gave up 4 bases and J gave up 2 bases, with 18 bases separating them. CDR1 and CDR2 from the germline V gene are SGHAT and FQNNGV.

The chain has TRBV18 and TRBJ1-4, with 8 bases that match TRBD1. CDR3 length: 15 residues. J gave up 7 bases and V 6 bases, and 10 bases lay outside the gene matches. CDR1 and CDR2 (germline): KGHSH, LQKENI. In DNA form, the CDR3 reads TGTGCCAGCTCTCCTCCCGACAGGGGAGCTGAAAAACTGTTTTTT. The encoded protein is CASSPPDRGAEKLFF.

The J gene is TRBJ2-3, the V gene TRBV11-2; 9 bases are shared with TRBD2. The CDR3 is 14 amino acids. Germline V CDR1 and CDR2: SGHAT, FQNNGV. With 7 bases clipped from V and 1 base from J, the junction kept 3 bases outside the gene matches. The chain's CDR3 is CASTVAGGTDTQYF. CDR3 nucleotides: TGTGCCAGCACCGTAGCGGGAGGCACAGATACGCAGTATTTT.

The CDR3 DNA reads TGTGCCAGCAGCTTAGGGACACCCCTGAACACTGAAGCTTTCTTT. Its protein is CASSLGTPLNTEAFF. The chain combines TRBV5-4 with TRBJ1-1; perhaps TRBD1 as D (6 bases). The CDR3 length is 15 residues. The V gene's germline CDR1 is SGHNT and CDR2 YYREEE (reference sequence). The V end was cut by 2 bases, the J end by 0 bases, with 11 bases between.

V usage is TRBV15 and J usage is TRBJ2-7, with TRBD2 as a possible D gene (7 bases). V was shortened by 3 bases and J by 2 bases, with 14 bases between the two germline ends. The CDR3 totals 15 residues. The germline CDR1 and CDR2 sequences are LNHNV and YYDKDF (reference sequence). CDR3 residues: CATSRSRGGAYEQYF. For the CDR3, the DNA is TGTGCCACCAGCAGGTCCAGGGGAGGGGCCTACGAGCAGTACTTC.

This chain uses TRBV4-2 with TRBJ2-1, with TRBD2 matching 9 bases. V was clipped by 0 bases and J by 9 bases; unmatched bases: 15. The CDR3 runs to 18 residues. CDR1 LGHNA and CDR2 YNFKEQ come from the germline V gene. The CDR3 reads CASSQDRRASGNLGEQFF. DNA for the CDR3: TGTGCCAGCAGCCAAGATCGAAGGGCTAGCGGGAACCTGGGTGAGCAGTTCTTC.

This clone was seen only once. The chain has TRBV18 and TRBJ2-7, with D possibly being TRBD1 (5 bases). This CDR3 is built from 12 residues. Germline CDR1 reads KGHSH; CDR2 reads LQKENI. V gave up 3 bases and J gave up 4 bases, with 7 bases separating them. CDR3 DNA: TGTGCCAGCTCACCCAGGGATTACGAGCAGTACTTC. As protein: CASSPRDYEQYF.

This clone was detected only once. The rearrangement joins TRBV13 to TRBJ1-1, with a weak D call TRBD1 (5 bases). The ends were cut back, 3 bases at V and 0 bases at J, with 11 bases in the middle. Germline loops: CDR1 PRHDT, CDR2 FYEKMQ (reference sequence). The CDR3 consists of 15 residues. CDR3 amino acids: CASSLDTGMNTEAFF. CDR3 DNA sequence: TGTGCCAGCAGCTTGGACACCGGCATGAACACTGAAGCTTTCTTT.

The V call is TRBV2, the J call TRBJ2-1; D may be TRBD2 (7 bases). Germline CDR1 and CDR2: SNHLY and FYNNEI. This CDR3 is built from 14 residues. V was cut by 5 bases and J by 8 bases, with 16 bases left in between. CDR3 sequence: CASSRGGLSYEQFF. CDR3 in DNA: TGTGCCAGCAGTAGGGGGGGTCTTAGCTATGAGCAGTTCTTC. Drawing the rest from reference TRBV2 and TRBJ2-1, the complete variable domain is EPEVTQTPSHQVTQMGQEVILRCVPISNHLYFYWYRQILGQKVEFLVSFYNNEISEKSEIFDDQFSVERPDGSNFTLKIRSTKLEDSAMYFCASSRGGLSYEQFFGPGTRLTVL.

The chain combines TRBV7-9 with TRBJ2-7; D not resolved. The CDR3 spans 14 residues. Trimming cost V 1 base and J 6 bases, with 13 bases left between them. Germline CDR1 is SEHNR and CDR2 is FQNEAQ (reference sequence). As DNA, the CDR3 is TGTGCCAGCAGCTTAGGAGCGTCACTGGTCGAGCAGTACTTC. It specifies CASSLGASLVEQYF.

This clone was seen a single time. The chain combines TRBV6-5 with TRBJ1-3; D remains unclear. The CDR3 has 14 residues. CDR1 is MNHEY and CDR2 is SVGAGI in the germline V gene. Trimming took off 6 bases at V and 4 bases at J, with 13 bases between the two ends. The CDR3 sequence: CASRRVGGGNTIYF. The CDR3 coding sequence is TGTGCCAGCAGGAGGGTGGGAGGAGGAAACACCATATATTTT.

V is TRBV6-5 and J is TRBJ2-7, with D maybe TRBD2 (5 bases). The CDR3 contains 12 residues. V was trimmed by 4 bases and J by 13 bases, leaving 17 bases between them. CDR1 and CDR2 (germline): MNHEY, SVGAGI. CDR3 sequence (DNA): TGTGCCAGCAGTTCACCGGGATTCGGAACTTACTTC. Its translation is CASSSPGFGTYF.

The rearrangement links TRBV4-3 to TRBJ2-7, with D unresolved. The CDR3 is made up of 15 amino acids. The V gene's germline CDR1 is LGHNA and CDR2 YSLEER. V gave up 5 bases and J gave up 2 bases, with 16 bases separating them. The CDR3 sequence is CASSNVVQATYEQYF. As DNA, the CDR3 is TGCGCCAGCAGCAACGTTGTCCAAGCCACCTACGAGCAGTACTTC.

For the CDR3, the DNA is TGCGCCAGCAGCCCGGGAACCGTGGCTGGAGAGACCCAGTACTTC. Its protein product is CASSPGTVAGETQYF. This chain connects TRBV5-1 to TRBJ2-5; a possible D gene is TRBD2 (5 bases). CDR3 size: 15 residues. Germline CDR1 and CDR2: SGHRS and YFSETQ. V was clipped by 4 bases and J by 4 bases, with 17 bases between them.